The 3 T cell receptor beta chains below come from one sample, sequenced in a study of CD8+CD57+ T cells in acquired aplastic anemia. Both TCR beta VDJ combination and CDR3 sequence profiling were carried out. Genomic DNA was the template for this profiling. TCRdb used MiXCR to reprocess the reads, holding one entry per CDR3 protein. This sample carries some 140,000 distinct CDR3 sequences, more than 35% of them seen once, and the ten largest clones take less than 8.5%. Sequenced sample: sorted CD4+, CD8+, or CD8+CD57+ T cells (not recorded which) from PBMCs. These receptor sequences come from a human donor in good health, serving as a control.

This clonotype was seen many times. The rearrangement uses TRBV20-1 and TRBJ2-7; D may be TRBD1 or TRBD2 (6 bases each). Germline V gives CDR1 DFQATT, CDR2 SNEGSKA (reference sequence). The CDR3 has 13 residues. Trimming stripped 6 bases from V and 0 bases from J, with 12 bases between. CDR3 loop: CSAPRDNSYEQYF. The CDR3 region has the DNA TGCAGTGCACCGCGGGACAACTCCTACGAGCAGTACTTC.

At least ten counts were recorded for this clonotype. The V gene is TRBV12-3 or TRBV12-4, the J gene TRBJ1-1; TRBD1 might be the D (6 bases). V was pared by 6 bases and J by 0 bases, with 11 bases between. This CDR3 comprises 14 residues. The CDR3 nucleotides are TGTGCCAGCAGAACGGGACAACTGAACACTGAAGCTTTCTTT. Its protein product is CASRTGQLNTEAFF.

This clonotype was picked up many times. This rearrangement joins TRBV9 to TRBJ2-4, with D possibly TRBD1 on 6 matching bases. The germline gives CDR1 SGDLS, CDR2 YYNGEE. Trimming removed 0 bases at V and 13 bases at J, with 14 bases between. CDR3 size: 13 residues. This CDR3 is CASSVAPRTVQYF. The CDR3, as DNA: TGTGCCAGCAGCGTAGCCCCCCGGACAGTACAGTACTTC.